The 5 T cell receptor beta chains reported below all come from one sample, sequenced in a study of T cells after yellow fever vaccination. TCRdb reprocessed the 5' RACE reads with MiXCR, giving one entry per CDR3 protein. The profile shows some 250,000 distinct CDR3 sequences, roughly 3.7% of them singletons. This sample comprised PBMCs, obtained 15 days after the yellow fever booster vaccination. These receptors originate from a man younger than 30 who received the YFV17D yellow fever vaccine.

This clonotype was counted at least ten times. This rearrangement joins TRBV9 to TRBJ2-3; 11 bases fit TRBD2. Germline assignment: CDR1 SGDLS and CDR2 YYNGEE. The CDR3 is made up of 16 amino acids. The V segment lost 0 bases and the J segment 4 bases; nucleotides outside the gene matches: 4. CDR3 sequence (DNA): TGTGCCAGCAGCGTAGCCCCTAGCGGGGGGTCAGATACGCAGTATTTT. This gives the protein CASSVAPSGGSDTQYF. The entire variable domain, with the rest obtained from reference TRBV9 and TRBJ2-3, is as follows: DSGVTQTPKHLITATGQRVTLRCSPRSGDLSVYWYQQSLDQGLQFLIQYYNGEERAKGNILERFSAQQFPDLHSELNLSSLELGDSALYFCASSVAPSGGSDTQYFGPGTRLTVL.

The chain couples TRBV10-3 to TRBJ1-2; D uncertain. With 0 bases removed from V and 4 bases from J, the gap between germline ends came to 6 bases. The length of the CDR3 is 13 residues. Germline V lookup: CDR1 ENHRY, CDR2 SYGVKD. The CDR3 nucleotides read TGTGCCATCAGTGAGTCTATGGGCTATGGCTACACCTTC. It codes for CAISESMGYGYTF.

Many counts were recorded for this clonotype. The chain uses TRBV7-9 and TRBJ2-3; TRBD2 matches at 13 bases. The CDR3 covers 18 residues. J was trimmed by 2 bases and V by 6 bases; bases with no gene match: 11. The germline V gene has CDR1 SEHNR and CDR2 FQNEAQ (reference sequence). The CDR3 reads CASSPLWTSGGSTDTQYF. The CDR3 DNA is TGTGCCAGCAGTCCTCTTTGGACTAGCGGGGGTTCCACAGATACGCAGTATTTT.

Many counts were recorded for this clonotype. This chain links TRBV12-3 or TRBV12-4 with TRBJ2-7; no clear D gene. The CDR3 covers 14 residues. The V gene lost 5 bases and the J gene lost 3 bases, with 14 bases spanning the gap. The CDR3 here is CASSPFAAVYEQYF. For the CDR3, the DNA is TGTGCCAGCAGTCCCTTTGCGGCTGTCTACGAGCAGTACTTC.

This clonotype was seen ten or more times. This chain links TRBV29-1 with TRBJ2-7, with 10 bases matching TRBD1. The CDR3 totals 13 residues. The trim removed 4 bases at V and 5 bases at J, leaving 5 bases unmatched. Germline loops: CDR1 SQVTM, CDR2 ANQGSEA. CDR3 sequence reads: CSVVGQGGHEQYV. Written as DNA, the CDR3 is TGCAGCGTTGTCGGACAGGGGGGACACGAGCAGTACGTC.